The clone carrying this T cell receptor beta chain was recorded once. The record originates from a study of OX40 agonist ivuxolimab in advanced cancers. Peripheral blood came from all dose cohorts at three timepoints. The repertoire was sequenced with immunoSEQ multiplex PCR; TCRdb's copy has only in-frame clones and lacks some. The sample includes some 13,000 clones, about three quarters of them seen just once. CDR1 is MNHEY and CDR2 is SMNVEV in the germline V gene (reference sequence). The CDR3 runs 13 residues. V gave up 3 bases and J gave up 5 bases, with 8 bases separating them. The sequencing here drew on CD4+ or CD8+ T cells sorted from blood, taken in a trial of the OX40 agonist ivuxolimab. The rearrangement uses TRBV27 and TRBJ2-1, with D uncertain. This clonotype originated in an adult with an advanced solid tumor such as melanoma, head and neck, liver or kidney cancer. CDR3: CASSFLTNNEQFF. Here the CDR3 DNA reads TGTGCCAGCAGTTTTCTGACAAACAATGAGCAGTTCTTC.